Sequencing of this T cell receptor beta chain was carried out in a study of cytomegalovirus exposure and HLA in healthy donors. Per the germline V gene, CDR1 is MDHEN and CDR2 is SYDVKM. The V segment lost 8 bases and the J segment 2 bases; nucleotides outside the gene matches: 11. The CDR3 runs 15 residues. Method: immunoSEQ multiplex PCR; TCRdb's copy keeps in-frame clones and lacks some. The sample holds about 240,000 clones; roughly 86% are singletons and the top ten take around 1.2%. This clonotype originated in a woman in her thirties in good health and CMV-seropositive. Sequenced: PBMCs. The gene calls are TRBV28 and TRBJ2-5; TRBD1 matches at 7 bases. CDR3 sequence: CASGVLSGGQETQYF. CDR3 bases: TGTGCCAGCGGGGTGCTATCAGGGGGACAAGAGACCCAGTACTTC.